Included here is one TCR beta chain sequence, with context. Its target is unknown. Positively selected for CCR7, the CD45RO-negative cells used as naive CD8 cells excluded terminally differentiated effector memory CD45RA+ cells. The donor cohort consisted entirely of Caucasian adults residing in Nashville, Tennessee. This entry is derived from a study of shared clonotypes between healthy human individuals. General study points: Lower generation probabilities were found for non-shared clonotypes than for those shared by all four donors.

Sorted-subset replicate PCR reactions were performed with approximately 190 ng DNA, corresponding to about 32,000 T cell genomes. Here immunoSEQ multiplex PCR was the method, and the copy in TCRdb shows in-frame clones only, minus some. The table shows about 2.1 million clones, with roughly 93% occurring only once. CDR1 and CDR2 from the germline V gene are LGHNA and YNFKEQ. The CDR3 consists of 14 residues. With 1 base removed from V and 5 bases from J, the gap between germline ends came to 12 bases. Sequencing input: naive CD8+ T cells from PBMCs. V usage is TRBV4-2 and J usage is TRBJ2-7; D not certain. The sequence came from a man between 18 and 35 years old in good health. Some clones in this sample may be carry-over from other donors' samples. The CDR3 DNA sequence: TGTGCCAGCAGCCAAGGAGCCGTTCAGGACGAGCAGTACTTC. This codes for CASSQGAVQDEQYF.